The 27 T cell receptor beta chains given below trace back to one sample, sequenced in a study of T cells in tumors after PD-1 blockade. Generated by immunoSEQ multiplex PCR, the TCRdb table keeps only in-frame clones and is missing some. The top ten hold around 40% of the sample, which has approximately 34,000 clones, 73% seen once. The sequencing used PBMCs, collected after anti-PD-1 treatment. The receptors stem from a human donor with basal cell carcinoma.

This clone was detected once. This chain uses TRBV3-1 (or the pseudogene TRBV3-2) with TRBJ2-4; 9 bases agree with TRBD2. The V gene end was trimmed by 1 base and the J gene end by 3 bases; junction bases not matched to a gene: 7. Germline V gene data show CDR1 as LGHDT and CDR2 as YNNKEL (reference sequence). The CDR3 length is 17 residues. CDR3 bases: TGTGCCAGCAGCCAAGTTGGGGCGCGGGAGGGCAAAAACATTCAGTACTTC. Translated, it gives CASSQVGAREGKNIQYF.

The CDR3 loop reads CASGFKTDTQYF. In DNA, the CDR3 is TGTGCTAGTGGTTTCAAGACAGATACGCAGTATTTT. The chain has TRBV12-5 and TRBJ2-3; D not certain. The germline gives CDR1 LGHNT, CDR2 FRNRAP. The CDR3 loop spans 12 amino acids. Trimming stripped 3 bases from V and 3 bases from J, with 4 bases between. Full variable domain (outside the CDR3, taken from reference TRBV12-5 and TRBJ2-3): DARVTQTPRHKVTEMGQEVTMRCQPILGHNTVFWYRQTMMQGLELLAYFRNRAPLDDSGMPKDRFSAEMPDATLATLKIQPSEPRDSAVYFCASGFKTDTQYFGPGTRLTVL.

The chain combines TRBV7-9 with TRBJ2-3, with TRBD2 matching over 9 bases. The CDR3 is 19 residues long. The V gene end was trimmed by 1 base and the J gene end by 4 bases; junction bases not matched to a gene: 15. Germline assignment: CDR1 SEHNR and CDR2 FQNEAQ (reference sequence). The CDR3 protein is CASSLVVSGGPSGPDTQYF. Written as DNA, the CDR3 is TGTGCCAGCAGCTTAGTGGTTAGCGGGGGACCTAGTGGGCCAGATACGCAGTATTTT.

This chain's CDR3 is CASSGQGYTEAFF. The CDR3 region has the DNA TGTGCCAGCAGTGGTCAAGGGTACACTGAAGCTTTCTTT. The chain has TRBV6-6 and TRBJ1-1, with unresolved D. Germline lookup yields CDR1 MNHNY and CDR2 SVGAGI (reference sequence). V was trimmed by 5 bases and J by 3 bases, leaving 10 bases between them. The CDR3 totals 13 residues.

The CDR3 is CASSEEGTSQYQFF. CDR3 coding DNA: TGTGCCAGCAGTGAAGAAGGGACATCGCAATATCAGTTTTTT. The rearrangement joins TRBV6-1 to TRBJ1-4, with D perhaps TRBD1 (6 bases). The CDR3 has 14 residues. The germline V gene has CDR1 MNHNS and CDR2 SASEGT. V was shortened by 1 base and J by 16 bases, with 19 bases between the two germline ends.

Written as DNA, the CDR3 is TGTGCCAGCAGCCCATTGGGGAACACCGGGGAGCTGTTTTTT. It codes for CASSPLGNTGELFF. The rearrangement uses TRBV14 and TRBJ2-2; D call uncertain. Germline CDR1 and CDR2: SGHDN and FVKESK. Trimming took off 4 bases at V and 1 base at J, with 7 bases between the two ends. The CDR3 loop spans 14 amino acids.

The chain couples TRBV7-9 to TRBJ1-6; possibly TRBD1 for D (5 bases). The CDR3 has 18 residues. The germline V gene has CDR1 SEHNR and CDR2 FQNEAQ (reference sequence). V was trimmed by 7 bases and J by 7 bases, leaving 26 bases between them. The CDR3 protein is CASTPPEQDPLSNSPLHF. The CDR3 bases are TGTGCCAGCACCCCTCCGGAACAGGACCCTTTAAGCAATTCACCCCTCCACTTT.

This clone turned up a few times. V is TRBV7-6 and J is TRBJ2-1; 10 positions match TRBD2. The CDR3 contains 17 residues. Germline lookup yields CDR1 SGHVS and CDR2 FNYEAQ. V gave up 1 base and J gave up 2 bases; unmatched junction bases: 5. In DNA, the CDR3 is TGTGCCAGCAGCTTAGAGCCAGCGGGAGGGACCTACAATGAGCAGTTCTTC. Protein: CASSLEPAGGTYNEQFF.

The chain employs TRBV12-3 or TRBV12-4 and TRBJ1-1; D is ambiguous. V was shortened by 6 bases and J by 6 bases, with 14 bases between the two germline ends. This CDR3 region has 13 residues. CDR3 in DNA: TGTGCCAGCAGCCGGGTCATGGGCCCTGAAGCTTTCTTT. Protein product: CASSRVMGPEAFF.

The CDR3 protein is CASSDSETGPQETQYF. The CDR3 DNA reads as TGTGCCAGCAGTGACTCAGAGACCGGGCCTCAAGAGACCCAGTACTTC. The V gene is TRBV6-4, the J gene TRBJ2-5; D is unresolved. V lost 0 bases and J lost 2, with 13 bases in between. The CDR3 runs to 16 residues. Germline V gives CDR1 MRHNA, CDR2 SNTAGT.

On this clone itself: Germline and junction disagree at one end, which may indicate a read error. This sequence joins TRBV7-7 and TRBJ2-7; 12 bases fit TRBD2. The CDR3 contains 16 residues. The germline CDR1 and CDR2 sequences are SSHAT and FNYEAQ (reference sequence). This CDR3 is CASSLGPSGRADEQYF. CDR3 DNA sequence: TGTGCTAGCAGCTTAGGGCCTAGCGGGAGGGCCGACGAGCAGTACTTC.

The V gene is TRBV5-6, the J gene TRBJ1-1; D not certain. The germline V and J ends were trimmed by 3 bases and 6 bases, with 15 bases remaining between them. The germline V gene has CDR1 SGHDT and CDR2 YYEEEE. There are 14 residues in the CDR3. DNA for the CDR3: TGTGCCAGCAGCTCCTTGCACCATCGGGCTGAAGCTTTCTTT. Residues: CASSSLHHRAEAFF.

This clone was counted a few times. The gene calls are TRBV19 and TRBJ1-6; no clear D gene. Trimming stripped 3 bases from V and 6 bases from J, with 12 bases between. CDR1 and CDR2 (germline): LNHDA, SQIVND (reference sequence). This CDR3 region has 15 residues. CDR3 sequence: CASSMTGMPNSPLHF. Written as DNA, the CDR3 is TGTGCCAGTAGTATGACGGGAATGCCTAATTCACCCCTCCACTTT. Full variable domain (missing parts from reference TRBV19 and TRBJ1-6): DGGITQSPKYLFRKEGQNVTLSCEQNLNHDAMYWYRQDPGQGLRLIYYSQIVNDFQKGDIAEGYSVSREKKESFPLTVTSAQKNPTAFYLCASSMTGMPNSPLHFGNGTRLTVT.

This chain links TRBV14 with TRBJ1-1, with D unresolved. The V and J ends lost 2 bases and 0 bases respectively, with 4 bases between them. Looked up from germline, CDR1 is SGHDN and CDR2 is FVKESK. The CDR3 runs to 13 residues. DNA of the CDR3: TGTGCCAGCAGCCAATCCTTGAACACTGAAGCTTTCTTT. The encoded protein is CASSQSLNTEAFF.

The rearrangement links TRBV2 to TRBJ2-7, with TRBD2 matching 13 bases. Germline V lookup: CDR1 SNHLY, CDR2 FYNNEI. The V segment lost 7 bases and the J segment 0 bases; nucleotides outside the gene matches: 6. The CDR3 has 16 amino acids. The CDR3 DNA is TGTGCCAGCAAACGGACTAGCGGGAGTATCTCCTACGAGCAGTACTTC. Translation: CASKRTSGSISYEQYF.

This clone was seen a single time. The rearrangement links TRBV28 to TRBJ1-5, with 7 positions matching TRBD1. V shed 5 bases and J 0 bases; nucleotides not matched to a gene: 4. Germline CDR1 MDHEN, CDR2 SYDVKM. The CDR3 consists of 15 residues. The chain's CDR3 is CASSPTGHSNQPQHF. The CDR3 DNA follows: TGTGCCAGCAGTCCGACAGGGCATAGCAATCAGCCCCAGCATTTT. Together with reference TRBV28 and TRBJ1-5, the CDR3 gives the full variable domain: DVKVTQSSRYLVKRTGEKVFLECVQDMDHENMFWYRQDPGLGLRLIYFSYDVKMKEKGDIPEGYSVSREKKERFSLILESASTNQTSMYLCASSPTGHSNQPQHFGDGTRLSIL.

The CDR3 sequence: CSVYGAPTGAGDIQYF. The CDR3 bases are TGCAGCGTTTACGGTGCCCCGACAGGGGCGGGAGACATTCAGTACTTC. The chain employs TRBV29-1 and TRBJ2-4; D may be TRBD1 (8 bases). Germline V gene data show CDR1 as SQVTM and CDR2 as ANQGSEA. V lost 5 bases and J lost 8, with 25 bases in between. The CDR3 is made up of 16 amino acids. Complete variable domain (other parts from reference TRBV29-1 and TRBJ2-4): SAVISQKPSRDICQRGTSLTIQCQVDSQVTMMFWYRQQPGQSLTLIATANQGSEATYESGFVIDKFPISRPNLTFSTLTVSNMSPEDSSIYLCSVYGAPTGAGDIQYFGAGTRLSVL.

This chain connects TRBV5-5 to TRBJ1-3; D is ambiguous. The V gene's germline CDR1 is SGHKS and CDR2 YYEKEE (reference sequence). The CDR3 totals 15 residues. Trimming cost V 4 bases and J 0 bases, with 11 bases left between them. The CDR3 here is CASSADPGSGNTIYF. In nucleotides, the CDR3 is TGTGCCAGCAGCGCGGATCCGGGCTCTGGAAACACCATATATTTT.

V and J are TRBV19 and TRBJ1-1, with D unclear. The CDR3 runs 14 residues. Trimming took off 3 bases at V and 1 base at J, with 9 bases between the two ends. Germline lookup yields CDR1 LNHDA and CDR2 SQIVND (reference sequence). CDR3 protein: CASSMWGRNTEAFF. CDR3 DNA: TGTGCCAGTAGTATGTGGGGAAGGAACACTGAAGCTTTCTTT.

There are a few counts of this clone. This chain uses TRBV2 with TRBJ1-1, with D perhaps matching TRBD1 (6 bases). Trimming took 3 bases from V and 3 from J, leaving 8 bases between them. Germline assignment: CDR1 SNHLY and CDR2 FYNNEI. The CDR3 runs 13 residues. CDR3 DNA sequence: TGTGCCAGCAGTGATACAGGGTACACTGAAGCTTTCTTT. Its protein is CASSDTGYTEAFF.

The genes are TRBV5-1 and TRBJ2-3, with TRBD2 matching over 8 bases. Germline V gene lookup returns CDR1 SGHRS and CDR2 YFSETQ. The CDR3 is 13 residues long. The ends lost 7 bases at V and 2 bases at J; junction bases unmatched: 3. The CDR3 loop is CASGLAPTDTQYF. CDR3 sequence (DNA): TGCGCCAGCGGACTAGCTCCCACAGATACGCAGTATTTT.

This clone has at least ten counts. J is TRBJ1-5 and V is TRBV28, with D uncertain. The germline CDR1 and CDR2 sequences are MDHEN and SYDVKM. Trimming shortened V by 6 bases and J by 7 bases, and 13 bases separated the two germline ends. The CDR3 runs 13 residues. Here the CDR3 reads CASRRGRIQPQHF. CDR3 nucleotide sequence: TGTGCCAGCAGGCGAGGGAGGATCCAGCCCCAGCATTTT.

The chain uses TRBV7-9 and TRBJ2-2; D ambiguous. V lost 6 bases and J 4 bases, leaving 12 bases between the germline ends. This CDR3 is built from 14 residues. Germline CDR1 is SEHNR and CDR2 is FQNEAQ (reference sequence). The CDR3 spells CASRSDISTGELFF. CDR3 in DNA: TGTGCCAGCAGATCTGACATAAGCACCGGGGAGCTGTTTTTT.

The chain couples TRBV7-2 to TRBJ2-5; TRBD1 matches at 7 bases. CDR3 length equals 13 residues. Germline loops: CDR1 SGHTA, CDR2 FQGNSA. Germline trimming cut 5 bases from V and 4 bases from J; bases unmatched to any gene: 4. As DNA, the CDR3 is TGTGCCAGCAGCCCCGGACAGGTAGAGACCCAGTACTTC. Protein product: CASSPGQVETQYF.

This clone was seen a single time. The junction differs from germline at one of its ends, possibly a read error. CDR3 in amino acids: CDSSSRDSELYEQYF. Here the CDR3 DNA reads TGTGACAGCAGCTCCCGGGACAGCGAACTCTACGAGCAGTACTTC. The J gene is TRBJ2-7, the V gene TRBV6-2 or TRBV6-3; TRBD1 matches at 7 bases. Germline CDR1 and CDR2: MNHEY and SVGEGT. CDR3 length equals 15 residues.

The V gene is TRBV14, the J gene TRBJ2-3; a weak D match, TRBD1 (5 bases). V was pared by 5 bases and J by 1 base, with 13 bases between. Looked up from germline, CDR1 is SGHDN and CDR2 is FVKESK. The CDR3 length is 15 residues. The CDR3 region is CASSRQKLGTDTQYF. In DNA form, the CDR3 reads TGTGCCAGCAGCAGACAGAAATTGGGCACAGATACGCAGTATTTT.

This chain uses TRBV9 with TRBJ2-2, with TRBD2 matching over 16 bases. V shed 7 bases and J 5 bases; nucleotides not matched to a gene: 17. The CDR3 is 20 amino acids. The germline V gene has CDR1 SGDLS and CDR2 YYNGEE. This CDR3 reads CASGSGGLAGGPSGTGELFF. The CDR3 coding sequence is TGTGCCAGCGGAAGTGGGGGACTAGCGGGAGGGCCCTCGGGGACCGGGGAGCTGTTTTTT. Variable domain in full (rest from reference TRBV9 and TRBJ2-2): DSGVTQTPKHLITATGQRVTLRCSPRSGDLSVYWYQQSLDQGLQFLIQYYNGEERAKGNILERFSAQQFPDLHSELNLSSLELGDSALYFCASGSGGLAGGPSGTGELFFGEGSRLTVL.